Each of the 12 T cell receptor beta chains below was sequenced from the same sample in a study of vaccination and CD4 T cells after COVID-19. Cultured CD4+ T cell DNA was sequenced using the Oncomine TCR Beta short-read assay. Using its own MiXCR run on the PCR reads, TCRdb lists one record per CDR3 protein. Here the sample spans about 25,000 distinct CDR3 sequences, roughly 67% being singletons. Described treatment: approximately nine-day PBMC culture with coronavirus spike peptide pools or control peptides (ViraFEST assay). Which antigens these TCRs recognize remains unknown. The sample was CD4+ T cells from blood, cultured in vitro, taken after SARS-CoV-2 vaccination. Receptors were obtained from a human donor who received a COVID-19 vaccine.

The chain has TRBV2 and TRBJ1-4; no definite D call. Looked up from germline, CDR1 is SNHLY and CDR2 is FYNNEI. CDR3 length: 15 residues. Trimming shortened V by 6 bases and J by 0 bases, and 11 bases separated the two germline ends. The CDR3, as DNA: TGTGCCAGCAGGGATAGACGGGCAACTAATGAAAAACTGTTTTTT. It codes for CASRDRRATNEKLFF.

This clonotype was seen only a few times. The V call is TRBV7-2, the J call TRBJ2-7; possibly TRBD1 or TRBD2 for D (5 bases each). V lost 3 bases to trimming and J lost 5 bases, with 8 bases between them. This CDR3 is built from 12 residues. Germline V gene sequence: CDR1 SGHTA, CDR2 FQGNSA. The CDR3 nucleotides are TGTGCCAGCAGCTTGCTGGGGGACGAGCAGTACTTC. Amino acids: CASSLLGDEQYF.

The genes are TRBV7-8 and TRBJ2-2, with 8 bases fitting TRBD1. CDR1 is SGHVS, CDR2 FQNEAQ, per germline. Losses at the gene ends were 5 bases for V and 3 bases for J; bases not matched to a gene: 5. The CDR3 loop spans 15 amino acids. The CDR3 spells CASSTRTGYTGELFF. The CDR3 DNA is TGTGCCAGCAGCACACGGACAGGGTACACCGGGGAGCTGTTTTTT.

The V gene is TRBV20-1, the J gene TRBJ1-5; TRBD1 matches 11 bases. V lost 0 bases to trimming and J lost 2 bases; unmatched junction nucleotides: 12. Per germline, CDR1 DFQATT and CDR2 SNEGSKA (reference sequence). The length of the CDR3 is 19 residues. CDR3 coding DNA: TGCAGTGCTAGAGACCCCCGGACAGGGGGCCCTTCGGGCAATCAGCCCCAGCATTTT. Translation gives CSARDPRTGGPSGNQPQHF.

The genes are TRBV11-3 and TRBJ1-1; D not resolved. The length of the CDR3 is 13 residues. V was clipped by 2 bases and J by 3 bases, with 7 bases between them. CDR1 and CDR2 (germline): SGHNT, YENEEA. In DNA, the CDR3 is TGTGCCAGCAGCTTAATGGGTTACACTGAAGCTTTCTTT. This encodes CASSLMGYTEAFF.

J is TRBJ2-2 and V is TRBV12-3 or TRBV12-4, with D unresolved. This CDR3 contains 13 residues. V dropped 3 bases and J dropped 3 bases, with 5 bases sitting between them. This CDR3 is CASSFGYTGELFF. In nucleotides, the CDR3 is TGTGCCAGCAGTTTTGGCTACACCGGGGAGCTGTTTTTT.

This clonotype was detected once. The chain carries TRBV19 and TRBJ1-2; TRBD1 aligns across 10 bases. V lost 4 bases, J lost 7 bases, and 9 bases stayed unmatched. Germline V gene lookup returns CDR1 LNHDA and CDR2 SQIVND (reference sequence). The CDR3 runs to 15 residues. As DNA, the CDR3 is TGTGCCAGTAGTACCAAGACAGGGGGCCGAGCTGGCTACACCTTC. Translating gives CASSTKTGGRAGYTF.

This chain uses TRBV7-9 with TRBJ2-3, with 8 bases identical to TRBD2. This CDR3 has 16 amino acids. V was pared by 2 bases and J by 1 base, with 5 bases of the junction left unmatched. Germline V gives CDR1 SEHNR, CDR2 FQNEAQ (reference sequence). This CDR3 is CASSLSSRGGTDTQYF. In nucleotides, the CDR3 is TGTGCCAGCAGCTTATCTTCGCGGGGGGGCACAGATACGCAGTATTTT.

This chain connects TRBV21-1 to TRBJ1-1; the table's D gene call, TRBD1, was not cross checked with the DNA. TRBV21-1 is described as a pseudogene. The CDR3 is 15 amino acids. Here the CDR3 reads CARGQGRGGSTEAFF. CDR3 coding DNA: TGTGCCAGGGGACAGGGGCGAGGTGGAAGCACTGAAGCTTTCTTT.

This clonotype was seen a few times. The chain carries TRBV15 and TRBJ1-6; tentatively, D is TRBD1 (5 bases). Germline assignment: CDR1 LNHNV and CDR2 YYDKDF (reference sequence). V was clipped by 8 bases and J by 8 bases, with 13 bases between them. The CDR3 is 13 amino acids. In DNA, the CDR3 is TGTGCCACCGGGGGAGGTACCTATTCACCCCTCCACTTT. It specifies CATGGGTYSPLHF.

The chain uses TRBV11-3 and TRBJ2-1; 10 positions match TRBD2. The CDR3 spans 15 residues. The ends lost 5 bases at V and 3 bases at J; junction bases unmatched: 4. Germline V gene sequence: CDR1 SGHNT, CDR2 YENEEA. This CDR3 reads CASSPSGGYYNEQFF. CDR3 DNA: TGTGCCAGCAGCCCTAGCGGGGGTTACTACAATGAGCAGTTCTTC.

The rearrangement uses TRBV23-1 and TRBJ1-1, with a tentative D call TRBD1 (6 bases). TRBV23-1 counts as an open reading frame of uncertain function. Trimming removed 6 bases from V and 1 base from J, with 9 bases in between. The CDR3 runs 13 residues. CDR3 coding DNA: TGCGCCAGCAGGCCGACAGGGAACACTGAAGCTTTCTTT. The encoded protein is CASRPTGNTEAFF.